This TCR beta chain comes out of a study of blood T cell repertoires in COVID-19. Turning to the study itself: Sample material is recorded as cDNA or gDNA derived from T cells, B-cell-depleted T cells, or PBMCs.

Germline lookup yields CDR1 SGDLS and CDR2 YYNGEE. The CDR3 loop spans 16 amino acids. Trimming stripped 4 bases from V and 4 bases from J, with 20 bases between. In the original analysis: Amplification from reference gene primers served as the basis for estimated nucleated cell counts. TCRdb's copy holds only in-frame clones and misses some; the assay was immunoSEQ multiplex PCR. The V and J calls and the clone size are those of that table, but D and trimming were determined from the DNA. The repertoire holds fewer than 300,000 clones, with about 85% as singletons. The TCR comes from a man aged 60 to 75 who had recovered from COVID-19. This rearrangement joins TRBV9 to TRBJ1-2; the D gene is possibly TRBD1 (6 bases). Sequenced: peripheral blood. This CDR3 is CASSYRQAPIFYGYTF. CDR3 coding DNA: TGTGCCAGCAGCTATAGACAGGCCCCAATCTTCTATGGCTACACCTTC. Supplemented by reference TRBV9 and TRBJ1-2, the full variable domain reads DSGVTQTPKHLITATGQRVTLRCSPRSGDLSVYWYQQSLDQGLQFLIQYYNGEERAKGNILERFSAQQFPDLHSELNLSSLELGDSALYFCASSYRQAPIFYGYTFGSGTRLTVV.